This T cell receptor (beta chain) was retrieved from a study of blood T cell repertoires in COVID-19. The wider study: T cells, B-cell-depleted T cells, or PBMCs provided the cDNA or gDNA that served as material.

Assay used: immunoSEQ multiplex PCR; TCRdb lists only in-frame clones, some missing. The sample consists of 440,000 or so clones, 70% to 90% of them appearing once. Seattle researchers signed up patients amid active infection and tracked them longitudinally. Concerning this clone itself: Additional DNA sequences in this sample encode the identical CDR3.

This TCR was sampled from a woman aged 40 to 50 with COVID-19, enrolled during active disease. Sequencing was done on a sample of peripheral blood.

CDR3 sequence reads: CASSLGGGEKLFF. The CDR3 region has the DNA TGCGCCAGCAGCTTGGGAGGGGGTGAAAAACTGTTTTTT. The genes are TRBV5-1 and TRBJ1-4; possible D gene TRBD1, 6 bases. V gave up 0 bases and J gave up 7 bases, with 7 bases separating them. The germline gives CDR1 SGHRS, CDR2 YFSETQ. The CDR3 is 13 amino acids.